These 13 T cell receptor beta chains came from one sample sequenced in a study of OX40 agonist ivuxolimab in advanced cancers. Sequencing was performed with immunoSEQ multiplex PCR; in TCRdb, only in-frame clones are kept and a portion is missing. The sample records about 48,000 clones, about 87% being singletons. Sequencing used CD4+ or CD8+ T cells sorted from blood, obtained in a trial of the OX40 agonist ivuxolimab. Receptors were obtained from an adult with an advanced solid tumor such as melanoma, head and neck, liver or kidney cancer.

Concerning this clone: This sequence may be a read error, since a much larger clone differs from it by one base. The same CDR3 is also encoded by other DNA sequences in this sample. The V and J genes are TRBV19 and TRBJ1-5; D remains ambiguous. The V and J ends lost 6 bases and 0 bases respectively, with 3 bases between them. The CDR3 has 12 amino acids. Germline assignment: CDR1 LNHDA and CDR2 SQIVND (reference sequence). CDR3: CASSYSNQPQHF. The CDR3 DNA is TGTGCCAGTAGCTATAGCAATCAGCCCCAGCATTTT.

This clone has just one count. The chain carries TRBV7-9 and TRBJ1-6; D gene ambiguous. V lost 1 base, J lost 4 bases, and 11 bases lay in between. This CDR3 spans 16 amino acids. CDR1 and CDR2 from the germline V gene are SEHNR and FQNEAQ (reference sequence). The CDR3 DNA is TGTGCCAGCAGCTTAGAGGAGAGAAGGTATAATTCACCCCTCCACTTT. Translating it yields CASSLEERRYNSPLHF. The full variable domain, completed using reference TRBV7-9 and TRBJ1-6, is DTGVSQNPRHKITKRGQNVTFRCDPISEHNRLYWYRQTLGQGPEFLTYFQNEAQLEKSRLLSDRFSAERPKGSFSTLEIQRTEQGDSAMYLCASSLEERRYNSPLHFGNGTRLTVT.

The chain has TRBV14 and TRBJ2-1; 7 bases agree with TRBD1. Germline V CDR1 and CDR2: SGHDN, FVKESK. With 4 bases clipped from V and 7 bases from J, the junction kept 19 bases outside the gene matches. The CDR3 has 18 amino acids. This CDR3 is CASSPQTGSGGDKNEQFF. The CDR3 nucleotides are TGTGCCAGCAGCCCGCAGACAGGGAGTGGCGGAGACAAGAATGAGCAGTTCTTC.

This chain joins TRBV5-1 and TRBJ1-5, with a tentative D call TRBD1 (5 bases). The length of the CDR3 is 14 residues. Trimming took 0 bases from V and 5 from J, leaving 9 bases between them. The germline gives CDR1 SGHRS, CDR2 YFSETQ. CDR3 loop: CASSLGRVDQPQHF. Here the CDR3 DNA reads TGCGCCAGCAGCTTGGGCAGGGTGGATCAGCCCCAGCATTTT.

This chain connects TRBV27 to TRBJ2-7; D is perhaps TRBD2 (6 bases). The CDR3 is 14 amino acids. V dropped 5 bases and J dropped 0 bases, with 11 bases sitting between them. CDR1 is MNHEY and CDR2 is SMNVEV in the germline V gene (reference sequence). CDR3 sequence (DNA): TGTGCCAGCAGTCCAGCAGCGGGCTCCTACGAGCAGTACTTC. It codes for CASSPAAGSYEQYF.

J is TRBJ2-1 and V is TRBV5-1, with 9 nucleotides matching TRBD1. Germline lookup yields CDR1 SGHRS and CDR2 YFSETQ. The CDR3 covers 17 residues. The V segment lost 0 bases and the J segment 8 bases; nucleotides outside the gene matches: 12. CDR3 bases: TGCGCCAGCAGCTTGGATCCCCCACAGGGGGCTAACTATGAGCAGTTCTTC. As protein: CASSLDPPQGANYEQFF.

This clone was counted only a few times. CDR3 loop: CASSYSKTVNTEAFF. The CDR3 DNA reads TGTGCCAGCAGTTACTCGAAAACAGTGAACACTGAAGCTTTCTTT. The chain employs TRBV6-5 and TRBJ1-1, with D uncertain. Germline CDR1 reads MNHEY; CDR2 reads SVGAGI. CDR3 length: 15 amino acids. V shed 0 bases and J shed 0 bases, with 8 bases lying between them.

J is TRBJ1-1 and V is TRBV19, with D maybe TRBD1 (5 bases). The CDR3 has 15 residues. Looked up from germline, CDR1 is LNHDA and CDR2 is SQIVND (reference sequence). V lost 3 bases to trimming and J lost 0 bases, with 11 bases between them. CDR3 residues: CASSINRGMNTEAFF. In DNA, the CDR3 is TGTGCCAGTAGTATTAACCGGGGCATGAACACTGAAGCTTTCTTT.

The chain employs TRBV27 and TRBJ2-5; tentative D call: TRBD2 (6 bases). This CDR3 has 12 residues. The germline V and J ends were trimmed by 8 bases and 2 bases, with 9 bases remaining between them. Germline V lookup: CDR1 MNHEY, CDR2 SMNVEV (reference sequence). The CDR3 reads CASVREQETQYF. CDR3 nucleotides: TGTGCCAGCGTCCGGGAGCAAGAGACCCAGTACTTC.

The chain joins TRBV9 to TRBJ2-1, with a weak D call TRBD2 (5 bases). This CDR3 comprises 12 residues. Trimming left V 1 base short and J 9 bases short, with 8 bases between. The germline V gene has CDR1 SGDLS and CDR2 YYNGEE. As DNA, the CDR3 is TGTGCCAGCAGCGTAACCGGGGTTGAGCAGTTCTTC. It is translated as CASSVTGVEQFF.

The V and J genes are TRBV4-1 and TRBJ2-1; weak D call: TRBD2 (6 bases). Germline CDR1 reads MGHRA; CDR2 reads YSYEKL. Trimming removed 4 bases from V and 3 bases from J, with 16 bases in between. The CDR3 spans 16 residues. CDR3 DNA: TGCGCCAGCAGCCCCTCGGGGCGGGGCTACTACAATGAGCAGTTCTTC. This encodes CASSPSGRGYYNEQFF.

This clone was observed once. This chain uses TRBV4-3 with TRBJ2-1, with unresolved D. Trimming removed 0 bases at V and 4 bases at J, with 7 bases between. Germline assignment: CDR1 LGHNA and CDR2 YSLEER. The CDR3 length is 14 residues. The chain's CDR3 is CASSQDVPYNEQFF. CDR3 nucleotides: TGCGCCAGCAGCCAAGATGTTCCTTACAATGAGCAGTTCTTC.

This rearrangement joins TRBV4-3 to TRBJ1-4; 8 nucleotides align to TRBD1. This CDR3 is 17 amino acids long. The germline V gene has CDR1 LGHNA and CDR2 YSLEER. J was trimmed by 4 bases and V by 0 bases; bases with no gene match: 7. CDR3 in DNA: TGCGCCAGCAGCCAAGAAGTCCAGGGGGCAGGTAATGAAAAACTGTTTTTT. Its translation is CASSQEVQGAGNEKLFF.